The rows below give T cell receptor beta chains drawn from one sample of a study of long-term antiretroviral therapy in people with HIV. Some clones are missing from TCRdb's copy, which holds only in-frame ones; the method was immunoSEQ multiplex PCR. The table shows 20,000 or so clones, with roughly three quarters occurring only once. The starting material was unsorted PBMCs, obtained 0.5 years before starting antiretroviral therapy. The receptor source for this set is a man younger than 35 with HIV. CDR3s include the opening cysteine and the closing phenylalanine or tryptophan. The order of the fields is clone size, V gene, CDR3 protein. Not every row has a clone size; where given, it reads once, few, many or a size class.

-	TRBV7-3	CASGPAGGPYNEQFF
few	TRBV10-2	CASSEDSREKLFF
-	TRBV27	CASSSTTGVGDTEAFF
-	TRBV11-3	CASSLGGISGPANEQFF
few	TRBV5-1	CASSLFFQAGQETQYF
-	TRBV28	CASRRQGSYEQYF
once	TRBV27	CASSIPGTDTYEQYF
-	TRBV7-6	CASSLESQLNEKLFF
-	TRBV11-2	CASSLTFTTEAGQEKLFF
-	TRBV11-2	CASSLPRGWYEQYF
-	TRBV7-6	CASSKGQGRGNTIYF
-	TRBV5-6	CASSWGGLAGDSDTQYF
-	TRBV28	CASNIAGGESTEAFF
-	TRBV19	CASSSSPSSYEQYF
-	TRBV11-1	CASSLRQGPGANVLTF
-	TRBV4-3	CASSQDQTWRRKHYEQYF
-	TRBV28	CASRQPGQGISDTQYF